The clone carrying this T cell receptor beta chain was seen a handful of times. Its target is unknown. The sample originates from a study of T cells after yellow fever vaccination. Study-wide points: Bulk-population clonotypes that are abundant could appear as contaminants in FACS-sorted repertoires. Re-detected after boosting: most primary clones, about 96% of CD4 and about 85% of CD8.

The CDR3 totals 14 residues. V trimming: 4 bases; J trimming: 1 base; junction bases outside the gene matches: 4. Germline values: CDR1 DFQATT, CDR2 SNEGSKA (reference sequence). Template switching by 5'RACE produced TCR cDNA, adding a universal primer site and UMIs. TCRdb used MiXCR to reprocess the 5' RACE reads, holding one entry per CDR3 protein. The profile shows 450,000 to 550,000 distinct CDR3 sequences, 15% to 20% of them singletons. This receptor was obtained from a man aged 25-45 years who received the YFV17D yellow fever vaccine. V usage is TRBV20-1 and J usage is TRBJ1-1, with TRBD1 matching over 9 bases. Sequenced here: PBMCs, sampled 15 days after the yellow fever booster vaccination. CDR3 sequence (DNA): TGCAGTGCTAAGATACAGGGGGCGAACACTGAAGCTTTCTTT. The encoded protein is CSAKIQGANTEAFF.